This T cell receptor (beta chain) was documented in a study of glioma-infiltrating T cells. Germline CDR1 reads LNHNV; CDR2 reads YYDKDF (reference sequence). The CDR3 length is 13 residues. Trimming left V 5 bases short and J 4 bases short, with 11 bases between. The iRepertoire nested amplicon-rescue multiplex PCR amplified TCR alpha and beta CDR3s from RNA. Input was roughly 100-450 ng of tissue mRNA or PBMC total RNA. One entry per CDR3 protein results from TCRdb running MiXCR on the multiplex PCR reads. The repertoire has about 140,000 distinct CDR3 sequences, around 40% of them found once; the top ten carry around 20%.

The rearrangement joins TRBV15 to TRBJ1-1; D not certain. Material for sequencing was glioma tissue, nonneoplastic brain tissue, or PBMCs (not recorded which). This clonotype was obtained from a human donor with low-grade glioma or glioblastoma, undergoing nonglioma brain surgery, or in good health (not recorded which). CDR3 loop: CATSGIMSTEAFF. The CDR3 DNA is TGTGCCACCAGCGGCATAATGAGCACTGAAGCTTTCTTT. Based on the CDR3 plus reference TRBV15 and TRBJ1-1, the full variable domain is DAMVIQNPRYQVTQFGKPVTLSCSQTLNHNVMYWYQQKSSQAPKLLFHYYDKDFNNEADTPDNFQSRRPNTSFCFLDIRSPGLGDTAMYLCATSGIMSTEAFFGQGTRLTVV.